This TCR beta chain appears in the sequencing data of a study of blood T cell repertoires in COVID-19 (dated by TCRdb to 2020 to 2021). General notes on the study: Samples covering the acute and convalescent phases of COVID-19 were provided by collaborators in the United States, Italy and Spain. The material from the prospective study consisted of cDNA or gDNA derived from T cells, B-cell-depleted T cells, or PBMCs. Subjects who had been exposed to COVID-19, were actively infected with it, or had recovered from it provided the deeply sampled blood TCRbeta repertoires that made up the dataset. The repertoires were released in a freely available public database intended as a resource for research on the immune response to SARS-CoV-2. Samples were obtained from the ongoing ImmuneRACE study (first 160 participants) and from 1,254 subjects provided by 6 global collaborators. A de-identified subject ID, COVID-19 status, age in years and sex were almost always included in the sample metadata. Where available, HLA class I and class II types were obtained from metadata supplied by the sample provider rather than from assay-based typing.

A word on this clone: This clone's antigen is unknown. Base quality data are lacking; no much larger clone is found one base away.

CDR1 KGHSH and CDR2 LQKENI were looked up in the germline V gene. From cysteine to phenylalanine, the CDR3 is 20 amino acids long. Just CDR3 DNA is preserved here, 60 bases in frame from base 1. Clipping removes 4 bases from V and 1 base from J, with 18 as the unmatched junction base count. TCRbeta CDR3 regions were amplified from genomic DNA using the immunoSEQ Assay, a bias-controlled multiplex PCR. Regarding the original processing steps: Nucleated cell counts per sample were estimated from amplification of reference gene primers within the assay. To quantify the absolute abundance of each unique TCRbeta CDR3 rearrangement, sequence reads were collapsed and filtered. For each sample, productive Simpson clonality was calculated as the square root of Simpson's diversity index over productive rearrangements. TCRdb provides this immuneACCESS table in a form limited to in-frame rearrangements. Some clones are lacking; in checked studies, under half of them reflect an unresolved V gene, and why the rest are absent is not known. V, J and clone size reflect that table, while D and trimming were determined from the DNA. In all, the sample holds some 190,000 clones, and more than 75% of those were seen once. Approximately 14% of the sample is in the top ten clones.

The investigation overall reported the following: How much clinical and demographic metadata was included differed by source and by participant, and the metadata was provided uncurated.

Participants in the prospective study were aged about 18 to 95 years, lived in 24 United States geographic areas, and enrolled through a virtual design. Cohort assignment in the prospective study relied on participant-reported clinical history from a screening survey and a study questionnaire. Exposed participants were defined as having been in contact with someone with a PCR-confirmed or clinician-diagnosed COVID-19 case within 2 weeks of study entry. Each participant in the prospective study had whole blood, serum and a nasopharyngeal or oropharyngeal swab collected by mobile phlebotomists. Additional blood draws and questionnaires over an approximately 2-month period could optionally be provided by prospective study participants. Blood samples from the prospective study were shipped frozen or at room temperature prior to DNA extraction.

The sample was PBMCs or T cells enriched from blood (not recorded which). This clonotype was obtained from a man aged 55 to 70 who had been exposed to COVID-19. Here the chain combines TRBV18 and TRBJ2-3, and TRBD1 matches 9 of the central bases. The DNA is TGTGCCAGCTCACTGAGAGCCGGGACAGGGTTCCAATTCCGCACAGATACGCAGTATTTT. Protein translation: CASSLRAGTGFQFRTDTQYF.